This T cell receptor beta chain comes out of a study of blood T cell repertoires in COVID-19. Study-level information: Specimens from acute and convalescent COVID-19 originated in the United States, Italy and Spain.

Assay used: immunoSEQ multiplex PCR; TCRdb lists only in-frame clones, some missing. The sample contains approximately 280,000 clones, around nine tenths of which appear only once. Either two negative PCRs, clearance, or symptom resolution qualified Cohort 3 donors as recovered. V was trimmed by 3 bases and J by 7 bases, leaving 13 bases between them. CDR1 is KGHSH, CDR2 LQKENI, per germline. The CDR3 totals 14 residues. Sample: PBMCs or T cells enriched from blood (not recorded which). The sequence was obtained from a woman aged 40 to 50 who had recovered from COVID-19. J is TRBJ1-5 and V is TRBV18, with D possibly TRBD1 on 5 matching bases. DNA of the CDR3: TGTGCCAGCTCACCCTCAACACAGGTACAGCCCCAGCATTTT. Protein sequence: CASSPSTQVQPQHF.